The present T cell receptor beta chain was sequenced within a study of blood T cell repertoires in COVID-19. Study at large: T cells, B-cell-depleted T cells, or PBMCs provided the cDNA or gDNA that served as material.

CDR3 size: 15 residues. The germline V and J ends were trimmed by 2 bases and 2 bases, with 13 bases remaining between them. Germline loops: CDR1 GTSNPN, CDR2 SVGIG (reference sequence). Donors were grouped by their self-reported clinical history. Original processing notes: Nucleated cell number was recorded as an estimate derived from reference gene primer amplification. Profiled with immunoSEQ multiplex PCR; TCRdb holds only in-frame clones, not every one. D and trimming come from the DNA, and the V and J calls and clone size come from that table. Found here are roughly 240,000 clones, around 88% of them singletons; the top ten hold over 2%.

Specimen: PBMCs or T cells enriched from blood (not recorded which). The receptor's source is a woman aged 40 to 50 with acute COVID-19. The genes are TRBV30 and TRBJ2-1, with D tentatively TRBD1 (6 bases). The CDR3 nucleotides are TGTGCCTGGAGTAGCCGACAGGTAACCTACAATGAGCAGTTCTTC. The encoded protein is CAWSSRQVTYNEQFF.